Sequencing of this T cell receptor (beta chain) was carried out in a study of T-cell memory formation after mild COVID-19. This clonotype was found a few times. The antigen is unknown. The CDR3 totals 13 residues. V was pared by 8 bases and J by 1 base, with 14 bases between. The germline V gene encodes CDR1 SQVTM and CDR2 ANQGSEA. MiXCR, applied by TCRdb to the 5' RACE reads, yields one record per CDR3 protein. The sample yields hundreds of thousands of distinct CDR3 sequences, approximately 25% seen once. Study observations and caveats: Mainly CM and EM harbored the contracting CD4+ clones; mainly EMRA harbored the CD8+ ones.

The rearrangement links TRBV29-1 to TRBJ1-1; TRBD1 is a possible D gene (6 bases). The TCR was taken from an adult woman who had mild COVID-19 (a few samples of this study predate the infection). Cell type and time point are not known. Material for sequencing was PBMCs or a T cell subset sorted from them (not recorded which). The CDR3 region has the DNA TGCAGCTCCAGGGGAAGATCGAACACTGAAGCTTTCTTT. Translation gives CSSRGRSNTEAFF.